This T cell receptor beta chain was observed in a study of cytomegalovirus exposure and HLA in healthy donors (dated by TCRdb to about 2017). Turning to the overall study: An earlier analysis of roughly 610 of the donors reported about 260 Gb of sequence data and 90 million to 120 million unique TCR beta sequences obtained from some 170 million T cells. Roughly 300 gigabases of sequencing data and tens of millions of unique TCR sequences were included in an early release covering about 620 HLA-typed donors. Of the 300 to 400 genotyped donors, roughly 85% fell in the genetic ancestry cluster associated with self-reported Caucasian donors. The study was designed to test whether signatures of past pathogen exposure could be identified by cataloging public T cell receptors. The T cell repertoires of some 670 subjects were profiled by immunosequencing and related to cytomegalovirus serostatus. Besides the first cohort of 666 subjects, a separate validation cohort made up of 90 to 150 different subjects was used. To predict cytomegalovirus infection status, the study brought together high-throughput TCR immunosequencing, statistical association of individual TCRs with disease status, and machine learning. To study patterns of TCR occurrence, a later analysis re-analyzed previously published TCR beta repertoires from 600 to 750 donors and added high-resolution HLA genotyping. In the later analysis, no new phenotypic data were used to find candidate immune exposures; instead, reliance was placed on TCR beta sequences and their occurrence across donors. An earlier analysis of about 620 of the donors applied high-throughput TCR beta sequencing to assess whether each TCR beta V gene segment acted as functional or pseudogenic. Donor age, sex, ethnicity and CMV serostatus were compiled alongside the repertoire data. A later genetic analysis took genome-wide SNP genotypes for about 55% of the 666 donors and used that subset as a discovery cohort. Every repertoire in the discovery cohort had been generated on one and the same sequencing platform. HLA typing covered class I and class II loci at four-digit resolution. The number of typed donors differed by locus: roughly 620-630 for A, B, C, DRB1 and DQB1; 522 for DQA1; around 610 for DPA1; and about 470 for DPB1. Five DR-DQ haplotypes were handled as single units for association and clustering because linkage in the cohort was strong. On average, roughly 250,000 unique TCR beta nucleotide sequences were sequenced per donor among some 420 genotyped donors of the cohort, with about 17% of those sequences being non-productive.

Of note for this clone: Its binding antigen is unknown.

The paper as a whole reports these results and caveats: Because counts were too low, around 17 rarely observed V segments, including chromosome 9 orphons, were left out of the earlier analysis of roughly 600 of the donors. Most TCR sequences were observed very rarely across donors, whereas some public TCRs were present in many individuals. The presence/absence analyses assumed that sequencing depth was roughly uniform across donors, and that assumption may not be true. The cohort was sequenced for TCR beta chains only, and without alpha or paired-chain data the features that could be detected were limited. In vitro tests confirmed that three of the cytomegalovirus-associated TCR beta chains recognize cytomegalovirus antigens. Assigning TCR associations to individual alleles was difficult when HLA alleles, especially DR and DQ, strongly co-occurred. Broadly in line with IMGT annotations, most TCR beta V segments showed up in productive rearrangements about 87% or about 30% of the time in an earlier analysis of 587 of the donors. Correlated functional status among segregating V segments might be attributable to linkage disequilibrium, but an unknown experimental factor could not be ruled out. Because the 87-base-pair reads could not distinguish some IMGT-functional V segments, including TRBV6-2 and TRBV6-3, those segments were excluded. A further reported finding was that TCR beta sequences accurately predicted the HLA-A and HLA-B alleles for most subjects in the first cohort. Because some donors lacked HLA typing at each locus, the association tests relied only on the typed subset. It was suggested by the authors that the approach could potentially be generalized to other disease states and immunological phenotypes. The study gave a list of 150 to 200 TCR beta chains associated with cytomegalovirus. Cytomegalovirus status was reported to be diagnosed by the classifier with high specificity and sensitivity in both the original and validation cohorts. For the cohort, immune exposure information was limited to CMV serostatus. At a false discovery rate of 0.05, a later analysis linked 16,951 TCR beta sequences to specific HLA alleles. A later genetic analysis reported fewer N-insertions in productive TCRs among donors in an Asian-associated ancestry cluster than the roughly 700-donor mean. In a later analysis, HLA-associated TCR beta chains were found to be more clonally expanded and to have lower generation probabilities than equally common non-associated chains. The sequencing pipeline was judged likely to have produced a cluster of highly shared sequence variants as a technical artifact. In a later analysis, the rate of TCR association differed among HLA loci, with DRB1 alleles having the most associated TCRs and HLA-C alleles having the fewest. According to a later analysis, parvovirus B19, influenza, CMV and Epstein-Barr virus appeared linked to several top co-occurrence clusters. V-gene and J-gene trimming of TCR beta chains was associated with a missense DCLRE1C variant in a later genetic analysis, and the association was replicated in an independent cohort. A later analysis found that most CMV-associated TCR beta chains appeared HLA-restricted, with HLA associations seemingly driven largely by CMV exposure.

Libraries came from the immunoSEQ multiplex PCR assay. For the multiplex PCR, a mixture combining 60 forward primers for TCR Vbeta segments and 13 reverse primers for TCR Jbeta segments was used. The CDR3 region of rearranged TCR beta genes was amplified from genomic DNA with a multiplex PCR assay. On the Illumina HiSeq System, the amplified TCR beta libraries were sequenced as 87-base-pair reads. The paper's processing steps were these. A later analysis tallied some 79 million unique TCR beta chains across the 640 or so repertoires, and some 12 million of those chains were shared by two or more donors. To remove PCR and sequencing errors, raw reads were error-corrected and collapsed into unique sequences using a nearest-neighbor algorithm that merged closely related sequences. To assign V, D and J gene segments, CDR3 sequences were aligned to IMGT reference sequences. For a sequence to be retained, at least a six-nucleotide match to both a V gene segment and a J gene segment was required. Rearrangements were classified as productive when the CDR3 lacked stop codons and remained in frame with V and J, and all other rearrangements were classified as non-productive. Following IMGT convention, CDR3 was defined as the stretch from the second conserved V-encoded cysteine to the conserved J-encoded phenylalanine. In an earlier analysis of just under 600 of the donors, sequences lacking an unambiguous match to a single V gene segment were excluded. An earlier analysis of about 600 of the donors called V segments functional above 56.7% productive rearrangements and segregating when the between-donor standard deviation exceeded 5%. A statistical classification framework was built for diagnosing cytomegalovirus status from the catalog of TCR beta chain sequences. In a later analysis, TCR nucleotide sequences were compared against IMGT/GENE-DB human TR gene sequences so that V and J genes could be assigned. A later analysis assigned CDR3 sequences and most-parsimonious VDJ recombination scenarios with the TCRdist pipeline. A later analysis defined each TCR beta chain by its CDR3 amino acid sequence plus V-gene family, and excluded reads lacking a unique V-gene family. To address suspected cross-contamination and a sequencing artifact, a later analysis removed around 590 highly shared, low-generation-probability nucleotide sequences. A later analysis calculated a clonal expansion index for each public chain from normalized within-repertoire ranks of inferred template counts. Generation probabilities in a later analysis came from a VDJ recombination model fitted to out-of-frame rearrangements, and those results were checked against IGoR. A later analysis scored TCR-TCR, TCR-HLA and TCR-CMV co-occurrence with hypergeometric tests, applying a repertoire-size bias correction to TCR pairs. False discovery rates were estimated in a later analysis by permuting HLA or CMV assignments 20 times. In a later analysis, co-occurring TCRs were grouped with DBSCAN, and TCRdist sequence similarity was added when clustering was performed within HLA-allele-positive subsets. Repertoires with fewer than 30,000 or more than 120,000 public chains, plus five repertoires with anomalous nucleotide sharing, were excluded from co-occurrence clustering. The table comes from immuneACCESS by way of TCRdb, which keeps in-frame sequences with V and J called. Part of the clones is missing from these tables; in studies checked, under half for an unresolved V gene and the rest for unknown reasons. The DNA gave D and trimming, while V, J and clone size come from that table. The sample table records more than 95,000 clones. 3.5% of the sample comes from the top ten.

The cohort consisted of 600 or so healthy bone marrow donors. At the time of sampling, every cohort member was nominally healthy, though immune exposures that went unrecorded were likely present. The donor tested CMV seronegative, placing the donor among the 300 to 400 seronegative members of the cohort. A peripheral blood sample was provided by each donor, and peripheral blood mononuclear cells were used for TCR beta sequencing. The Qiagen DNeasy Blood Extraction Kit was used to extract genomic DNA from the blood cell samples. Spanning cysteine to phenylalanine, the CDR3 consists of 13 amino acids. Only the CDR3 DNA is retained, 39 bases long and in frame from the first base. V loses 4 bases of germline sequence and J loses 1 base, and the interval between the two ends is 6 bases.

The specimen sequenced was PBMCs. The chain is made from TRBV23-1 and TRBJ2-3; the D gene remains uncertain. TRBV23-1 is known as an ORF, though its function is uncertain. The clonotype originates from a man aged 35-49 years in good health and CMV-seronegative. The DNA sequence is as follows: TGCGCCAGCAGTCGTACAGGCACAGATACGCAGTATTTT. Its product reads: CASSRTGTDTQYF.